This T cell receptor (beta chain) was identified during a study of shared clonotypes between healthy human individuals. Several immunoSEQ plates held equal portions of the genomic DNA taken from each subset. Assay used: immunoSEQ multiplex PCR; TCRdb lists only in-frame clones, some missing. The table has about 980,000 clones, around 80% seen once. Points from the study as a whole: Sampling used blood alone; tissue repertoires probably differ.

Germline V gene sequence: CDR1 SGHVS, CDR2 FQNEAQ. V shed 5 bases and J shed 10 bases, with 15 bases lying between them. CDR3 length: 13 residues. This clone was picked up a small number of times. Its cognate antigen is unknown. Source material: memory CD4+ T cells sorted from blood. Subset denoted: CD45RA-negative fraction. The V gene is TRBV7-8, the J gene TRBJ2-1, with a possible D match to TRBD1 (5 bases). This receptor was obtained from a man younger than 30 in good health. CDR3 sequence reads: CASSGRVHMEQFF. CDR3 nucleotide sequence: TGTGCCAGCAGCGGCAGGGTCCATATGGAGCAGTTCTTC.